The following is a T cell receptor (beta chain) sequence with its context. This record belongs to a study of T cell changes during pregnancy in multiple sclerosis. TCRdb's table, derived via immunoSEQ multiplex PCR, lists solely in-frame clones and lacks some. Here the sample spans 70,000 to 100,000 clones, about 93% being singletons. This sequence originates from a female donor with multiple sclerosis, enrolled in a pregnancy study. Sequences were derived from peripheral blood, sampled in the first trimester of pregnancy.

CDR3 coding DNA: TGTGCCAGCGAATCCTATTTCGGGGGATTAGGCTATGGCTACACCTTC. This sequence encodes CASESYFGGLGYGYTF. The chain couples TRBV7-8 to TRBJ1-2, with D perhaps TRBD1 (5 bases). Germline assignment: CDR1 SGHVS and CDR2 FQNEAQ. The CDR3 consists of 16 residues. Trimming took off 8 bases at V and 4 bases at J, with 23 bases between the two ends.